The 26 T cell receptor beta chains below were found in one sample sequenced in a study of regulatory T cells in long-lasting Graves disease. Time point given: persistent/refractory GD, antithyroid drugs over 5 years with positive TRAb. RNA extracted from PBMCs served as the sequencing template. Combining iRepertoire HTBI primers with Arm-PCR of CDR3 regions, the authors built TCR beta libraries. Each CDR3 protein is one row after TCRdb ran MiXCR on the multiplex PCR reads. The data contain about 460,000 distinct CDR3 sequences, 22% of them singletons. Sample: peripheral blood mononuclear cells (PBMCs), taken when the disease was refractory, from a patient treated with antithyroid drugs. The receptor set was obtained from a female donor with Graves disease.

This CDR3 is CASSLAGQLNQPQHF. In DNA, the CDR3 is TGTGCCAGCAGTTTAGCGGGACAGCTCAATCAGCCCCAGCATTTT. The chain uses TRBV27 and TRBJ1-5; 7 bases are shared with TRBD1. J lost 3 bases, V lost 2 bases, and 4 bases had no gene match. From germline, CDR1 is MNHEY and CDR2 SMNVEV (reference sequence). This CDR3 is built from 15 residues.

This clonotype was found many times. This sequence joins TRBV6-2 or TRBV6-3 and TRBJ2-7; tentative D call: TRBD2 (5 bases). V shed 4 bases and J shed 6 bases, with 10 bases lying between them. The length of the CDR3 is 12 residues. Germline loops: CDR1 MNHEY, CDR2 SVGEGT. The CDR3 coding sequence is TGTGCCAGCAGTTTCGCAGGAGGCGAGCAGTACTTC. It translates to CASSFAGGEQYF.

This clonotype was found many times. V gene TRBV28 combines with J gene TRBJ1-1; a weak D match, TRBD1 (5 bases). Deletions cut 2 bases from V and 1 base from J, with 11 bases between. Germline V lookup: CDR1 MDHEN, CDR2 SYDVKM. This CDR3 region has 15 residues. Here the CDR3 DNA reads TGTGCCAGCAGTTTAGGACCGACAGAGAACACTGAAGCTTTCTTT. It is translated as CASSLGPTENTEAFF.

This clonotype was counted many times. The gene calls are TRBV7-2 and TRBJ2-7, with 7 bases that match TRBD1. V lost 5 bases and J lost 0; bases outside the gene matches: 7. This CDR3 comprises 15 residues. Germline CDR1 and CDR2: SGHTA and FQGNSA. This CDR3 is CASSAYRGPSYEQYF. CDR3 sequence (DNA): TGTGCCAGCAGCGCCTACAGGGGCCCCTCCTACGAGCAGTACTTC.

This clonotype was seen at least ten times. The chain joins TRBV12-3 or TRBV12-4 to TRBJ2-7; the D gene is possibly TRBD1 (6 bases). V was pared by 2 bases and J by 0 bases, with 14 bases between. The CDR3 is 16 amino acids. The DNA of the CDR3 is TGTGCCAGCAGTTTATCCGCAGGGGCGAGCTCCTACGAGCAGTACTTC. The encoded protein is CASSLSAGASSYEQYF.

This clonotype was seen at least ten times. J is TRBJ1-1 and V is TRBV20-1; D is perhaps TRBD1 (5 bases). The CDR3 consists of 11 residues. Germline values: CDR1 DFQATT, CDR2 SNEGSKA (reference sequence). Trimming stripped 6 bases from V and 3 bases from J, with 8 bases between. CDR3 in DNA: TGCAGTGCGGTGGGGGACACTGAAGCTTTCTTT. Translating it yields CSAVGDTEAFF.

As regards this clonotype: The junction and the germline gene differ at one end; a read error may be behind it. This chain joins TRBV6-1 and TRBJ1-5; no clear D. The CDR3 is 15 amino acids. Germline CDR1 MNHNS, CDR2 SASEGT. CDR3 amino acids: CASSEGSYRNQPRHF. CDR3 DNA sequence: TGTGCCAGCAGTGAAGGGTCCTATCGCAATCAGCCCCGGCATTTT.

This clonotype was seen many times. The J gene is TRBJ1-2, the V gene TRBV6-1; perhaps TRBD1 as D (5 bases). V was cut by 4 bases and J by 2 bases, with 14 bases left in between. Germline CDR1 MNHNS, CDR2 SASEGT. This CDR3 region has 15 residues. The CDR3, as DNA: TGTGCCAGCAGTGCCCGACAGATTACCAACTATGGCTACACCTTC. As protein: CASSARQITNYGYTF.

This chain connects TRBV5-4 to TRBJ2-5; tentative D call: TRBD1 (5 bases). The CDR3 length is 14 residues. V was shortened by 2 bases and J by 3 bases, with 11 bases between the two germline ends. Germline V CDR1 and CDR2: SGHNT, YYREEE (reference sequence). CDR3 sequence (DNA): TGTGCCAGCAGCTTCTCGACAGAGGAAGAGACCCAGTACTTC. This gives the protein CASSFSTEEETQYF.

As regards this clonotype: With a much larger clone just one base away, this may be a read error. The chain links TRBV6-1 to TRBJ2-5, with TRBD2 as a possible D gene (5 bases). The CDR3 loop spans 14 amino acids. Germline CDR1 and CDR2: MNHNS and SASEGT. The CDR3 loop reads CASSTGGGRKTQHF. The CDR3 bases are TGTGCCAGCAGTACCGGAGGAGGAAGAAAGACCCAGCACTTC.

The V gene is TRBV5-1, the J gene TRBJ2-5; TRBD1 is a possible D gene (5 bases). The CDR3 totals 15 residues. The germline V and J ends were trimmed by 7 bases and 3 bases, with 19 bases remaining between them. Germline values: CDR1 SGHRS, CDR2 YFSETQ. CDR3 protein: CASGEGSRAEETQYF. The DNA for the CDR3 is TGCGCCAGCGGAGAAGGATCCAGGGCCGAAGAGACCCAGTACTTC.

The CDR3 DNA reads TGTGCCAGCAGTGAGACAATGGGATCCACCGGGGAGCTGTTTTTT. Translation: CASSETMGSTGELFF. The rearrangement uses TRBV9 and TRBJ2-2; D is unresolved. CDR3 length: 15 amino acids. V lost 5 bases and J 4 bases, leaving 15 bases between the germline ends. Germline V CDR1 and CDR2: SGDLS, YYNGEE.

This clonotype occurred many times. V usage is TRBV20-1 and J usage is TRBJ2-7; TRBD1 matches at 8 bases. With V trimmed by 4 bases and J by 7 bases, 12 bases remained unmatched. The CDR3 is 14 residues long. From germline, CDR1 is DFQATT and CDR2 SNEGSKA (reference sequence). CDR3 region: CSAMGPTGVKEQYF. The CDR3 bases are TGCAGTGCTATGGGCCCGACAGGGGTGAAGGAGCAGTACTTC.

This clonotype turned up a few times. This chain joins TRBV7-2 and TRBJ2-5; D not certain. Trimming left V 2 bases short and J 7 bases short, with 11 bases between. The germline gives CDR1 SGHTA, CDR2 FQGNSA. The CDR3 runs to 13 residues. CDR3 sequence reads: CASSLSALTTQYF. Written as DNA, the CDR3 is TGTGCCAGCAGCTTATCGGCGCTGACGACCCAGTACTTC. Complete variable domain (other parts from reference TRBV7-2 and TRBJ2-5): GAGVSQSPSNKVTEKGKDVELRCDPISGHTALYWYRQSLGQGLEFLIYFQGNSAPDKSGLPSDRFSAERTGGSVSTLTIQRTQQEDSAVYLCASSLSALTTQYFGPGTRLLVL.

Many counts were recorded for this clonotype. This chain connects TRBV28 to TRBJ1-2; TRBD1 aligns across 9 bases. V lost 5 bases and J lost 4; bases outside the gene matches: 11. Germline loops: CDR1 MDHEN, CDR2 SYDVKM. The CDR3 has 16 residues. CDR3 in DNA: TGTGCCAGCAGTAGCCCGCCCCCGGGACAGGGCTATGGCTACACCTTC. Amino acid sequence: CASSSPPPGQGYGYTF.

This clonotype showed up many times. The chain is built from TRBV7-2 and TRBJ1-2; D is undetermined. CDR1 is SGHTA and CDR2 is FQGNSA in the germline V gene. The CDR3 consists of 15 residues. V dropped 2 bases and J dropped 6 bases, with 16 bases sitting between them. The DNA of the CDR3 is TGTGCCAGCAGCTTAAAGGCAGGACCTATTGATGGCTACACCTTC. It translates to CASSLKAGPIDGYTF.

The V call is TRBV4-3, the J call TRBJ1-1, with a weak D call TRBD1 (5 bases). The V gene lost 5 bases and the J gene lost 1 base, with 11 bases spanning the gap. The length of the CDR3 is 14 residues. CDR1 is LGHNA, CDR2 YSLEER, per germline. DNA of the CDR3: TGCGCCAGCAGCTATCAAACAGGGAACACTGAAGCTTTCTTT. Translation: CASSYQTGNTEAFF.

This clonotype occurred a few times. The chain recombines TRBV2 with TRBJ2-7, with TRBD2 matching over 9 bases. V lost 3 bases to trimming and J lost 6 bases; unmatched junction nucleotides: 6. Germline V CDR1 and CDR2: SNHLY, FYNNEI. The CDR3 extends over 14 amino acids. CDR3 sequence (DNA): TGTGCCAGCAGTGATCGGCTAGCGGGAACCGAGCAGTACTTC. Translation: CASSDRLAGTEQYF.

This clonotype appeared once. The chain carries TRBV4-3 and TRBJ2-7; D perhaps matches TRBD2 (5 bases). CDR3 size: 15 residues. The germline V gene has CDR1 LGHNA and CDR2 YSLEER. Trimming stripped 4 bases from V and 2 bases from J, with 15 bases between. In DNA, the CDR3 is TGCGCCAGCAGCCGAGCGGACGGATCCCCCTACGAGCAGTACTTC. Its protein product is CASSRADGSPYEQYF.

This sequence joins TRBV3-1 and TRBJ2-7, with 7 bases that match TRBD2. V shed 4 bases and J 3 bases; nucleotides not matched to a gene: 12. Germline loops: CDR1 LGHDT, CDR2 YNNKEL (reference sequence). The CDR3 spans 16 residues. The CDR3 region is CASSPRSSGSHYEQYF. The DNA of the CDR3 is TGTGCCAGCAGCCCCAGATCTAGCGGATCGCACTACGAGCAGTACTTC.

Here the CDR3 reads CASSVESSGGGETQYF. The DNA of the CDR3 is TGTGCCAGCAGCGTGGAGTCTAGCGGGGGGGGAGAGACCCAGTACTTC. The chain employs TRBV9 and TRBJ2-5; 12 bases line up with TRBD2. Germline V gene lookup returns CDR1 SGDLS and CDR2 YYNGEE. V dropped 2 bases and J dropped 4; count of bases not matched to a gene: 6. The length of the CDR3 is 16 residues.

This clonotype has ten or more counts. The chain combines TRBV11-2 with TRBJ2-7; D perhaps matches TRBD2 (5 bases). Trimming took off 0 bases at V and 7 bases at J, with 13 bases between the two ends. This CDR3 is built from 14 residues. Germline V gene lookup returns CDR1 SGHAT and CDR2 FQNNGV. The CDR3 is CASSLDIRDREQYF. CDR3 nucleotides: TGTGCCAGCAGCTTAGATATTCGGGATAGGGAGCAGTACTTC.

This clonotype was recorded at least ten times. V usage is TRBV7-9 and J usage is TRBJ1-2; D is uncertain. Trimming removed 1 base at V and 8 bases at J, with 5 bases between. The germline V gene encodes CDR1 SEHNR and CDR2 FQNEAQ (reference sequence). This CDR3 comprises 11 residues. CDR3 DNA sequence: TGTGCCAGCAGCTTAGTGGAGGGCTACACCTTC. Translated, it gives CASSLVEGYTF.

This clonotype has only a few counts. The chain combines TRBV6-1 with TRBJ1-6; D not certain. Trimming pared 5 bases from V and 8 bases from J, leaving 10 bases between. CDR3 size: 13 residues. Germline CDR1 is MNHNS and CDR2 is SASEGT. CDR3 region: CASSLTRDSPLHF. The CDR3, as DNA: TGTGCCAGCAGTCTAACTCGGGATTCACCCCTCCACTTT.

This clonotype was seen many times. This rearrangement joins TRBV6-2 or TRBV6-3 to TRBJ2-4; maybe TRBD1 (5 bases). CDR1 and CDR2 from the germline V gene are MNHEY and SVGEGT. V was clipped by 2 bases and J by 10 bases, with 15 bases between them. The CDR3 is 14 residues long. The CDR3 protein is CASSYAAGPGIQYF. CDR3 coding DNA: TGTGCCAGCAGTTACGCGGCAGGCCCAGGGATTCAGTACTTC.

The rearrangement joins TRBV7-2 to TRBJ2-3; no clear D gene. The CDR3 runs 14 residues. The V end lost 5 bases, the J end lost 2 bases, and 11 bases lay between the germline ends. Per germline, CDR1 SGHTA and CDR2 FQGNSA. CDR3 sequence: CASSPDPYTDTQYF. CDR3 bases: TGTGCCAGCAGCCCGGACCCCTACACAGATACGCAGTATTTT.